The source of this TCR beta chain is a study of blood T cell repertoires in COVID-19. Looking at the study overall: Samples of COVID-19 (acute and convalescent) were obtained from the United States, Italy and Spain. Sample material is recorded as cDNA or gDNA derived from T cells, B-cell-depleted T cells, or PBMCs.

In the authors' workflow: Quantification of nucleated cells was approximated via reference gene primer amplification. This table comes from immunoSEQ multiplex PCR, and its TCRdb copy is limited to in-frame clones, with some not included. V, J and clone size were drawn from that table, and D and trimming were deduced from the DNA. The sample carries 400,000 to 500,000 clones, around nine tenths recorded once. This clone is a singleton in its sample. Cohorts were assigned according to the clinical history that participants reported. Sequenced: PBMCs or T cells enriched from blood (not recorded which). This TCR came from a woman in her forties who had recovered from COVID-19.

CDR3 in DNA: TGTGCCAGCAGCAGGGGGACAGCAATTACCCAGCCCCAGCATTTT. Its translation: CASSRGTAITQPQHF. This chain links TRBV7-2 with TRBJ1-5; TRBD1 matches 7 bases. Per germline, CDR1 SGHTA and CDR2 FQGNSA. This CDR3 region has 15 residues. The junction had 11 bases not matched to a gene; V was cut back by 5 bases and J by 7 bases. The variable domain in full, with the rest retrieved from reference TRBV7-2 and TRBJ1-5, is GAGVSQSPSNKVTEKGKDVELRCDPISGHTALYWYRQSLGQGLEFLIYFQGNSAPDKSGLPSDRFSAERTGGSVSTLTIQRTQQEDSAVYLCASSRGTAITQPQHFGDGTRLSIL.